At least ten counts were recorded for the clone carrying this T cell receptor beta chain. Its antigen is currently unknown. Each diagnosis was determined on the basis of clinical symptoms, serum thyroxine, TRAb, thyroid ultrasound and orbital computed tomography. This record comes from a study of Graves' ophthalmopathy and Graves' hyperthyroidism. Amplification of TCR beta CDR3 regions used RNA transcripts. The first round was an RT-PCR with HTBI primers, and the second round was a multiplex PCR. TCRdb passed the multiplex PCR reads through MiXCR, listing each CDR3 protein once. Of 680,000 or so distinct CDR3 sequences listed, roughly 20% are singletons. Broader study findings: Ophthalmopathy progression cases were predicted by the model with roughly 68% sensitivity and roughly 72% specificity. Separation of ophthalmopathy from stable hyperthyroidism was achieved by a 13-signature model, at approximately 87% sensitivity and roughly 81% specificity. Clonotypes were expanded in thyroid at above 0.001 frequency, and most also appeared in blood.

The CDR3 is 12 amino acids. V was cut by 3 bases and J by 6 bases, with 8 bases left in between. The germline gives CDR1 SNHLY, CDR2 FYNNEI. This TCR came from a woman aged 18-29 years with stable Graves' hyperthyroidism. Some clones in this sample may be carry-over from other donors' samples. The rearrangement uses TRBV2 and TRBJ1-1, with a tentative D call TRBD1 (5 bases). The material sequenced was peripheral blood. The DNA of the CDR3 is TGTGCCAGCAGTGAGGGGGTGGCTGAAGCTTTCTTT. Translated: CASSEGVAEAFF.